A selection of T cell receptor beta chains follows, all from one sample in a study of T-cell reconstitution after alpha-beta-depleted transplantation in children. TCRdb independently ran MiXCR on the PCR reads; one entry per CDR3 protein. The sample yields over 85,000 distinct CDR3 sequences, around 6% seen once. The sample was PBMCs, mostly from graft donor cells, taken 60 days after TCRalphabeta/CD19-depleted stem cell transplant. The source of these receptors is a female patient under 10 years old who had a stem cell transplant for Fanconi anemia, so the T cells may come from the graft donor. Each CDR3 is given with its conserved first and last residue. Each record gives: clone size, J gene, D gene, V gene, CDR3 DNA, CDR3 protein. The D gene is left open where the match is weak. Clone size is given for some rows only: seen once, a few or many times, or a class if the clone is expanded.

abundance: many; j_gene: TRBJ2-2; d_gene: TRBD2; v_gene: TRBV7-8; CDR3nt: TGTGCCAGCAGGGGACTAACCAACACCGGGGAGCTGTTTTTT; CDR3aa: CASRGLTNTGELFF
abundance: NA; j_gene: TRBJ2-3; d_gene: TRBD2; v_gene: TRBV10-2; CDR3nt: TGCGCCAGCAGTGCTAGCGGGAGGAGAACAGATACGCAGTATTTT; CDR3aa: CASSASGRRTDTQYF
abundance: NA; j_gene: TRBJ2-7; d_gene: TRBD2; v_gene: TRBV5-1; CDR3nt: TGCGCCAGCAGCCTAGGACTAGCGGGAGGGTTGCGCTCCTACGAGCAGTACTTC; CDR3aa: CASSLGLAGGLRSYEQYF
abundance: few; j_gene: TRBJ2-2; d_gene: NA; v_gene: TRBV30; CDR3nt: TGTGCCTGGAAGTCGACTCCGAACACCGGGGAGCTGTTTTTT; CDR3aa: CAWKSTPNTGELFF
abundance: many; j_gene: TRBJ2-5; d_gene: NA; v_gene: TRBV4-1; CDR3nt: TGCGCCAGCAGCCAAGATCCGGGAAACCAAGAGACCCAGTACTTC; CDR3aa: CASSQDPGNQETQYF
abundance: many; j_gene: TRBJ2-3; d_gene: NA; v_gene: TRBV28; CDR3nt: TGTGCCAGCAGGGAGCCGGGGGGCCGACATACGCAGTATTTT; CDR3aa: CASREPGGRHTQYF
abundance: NA; j_gene: TRBJ2-3; d_gene: TRBD2; v_gene: TRBV12-3/TRBV12-4; CDR3nt: TGTGCCAGCTGCCCAGGACTAGCGGGGGACCAGTATCCCACAGATACGCAGTATTTT; CDR3aa: CASCPGLAGDQYPTDTQYF
abundance: NA; j_gene: TRBJ2-7; d_gene: NA; v_gene: TRBV5-1; CDR3nt: TGCGCCAGCAGCTTGGTCGCAGGGCTTTCCTACGAGCAGTACTTC; CDR3aa: CASSLVAGLSYEQYF
abundance: many; j_gene: TRBJ2-1; d_gene: TRBD1; v_gene: TRBV12-3/TRBV12-4; CDR3nt: TGTGCCAGCAGTTCTCCCGGGACAGAGTACAATGAGCAGTTCTTC; CDR3aa: CASSSPGTEYNEQFF
abundance: many; j_gene: TRBJ2-3; d_gene: NA; v_gene: TRBV29-1; CDR3nt: TGCAGCCTTGAATCGGGGAACGGGGATACGCAGTATTTT; CDR3aa: CSLESGNGDTQYF
abundance: many; j_gene: TRBJ2-1; d_gene: NA; v_gene: TRBV3-1; CDR3nt: TGTGCCAGCAGCCAACTAAGGGGCAATGAGCAGTTCTTC; CDR3aa: CASSQLRGNEQFF